These 27 T cell receptor beta chains were all obtained from the same sample, sequenced in a study of T cell clones after liver transplantation. Here immunoSEQ multiplex PCR was the method, and the copy in TCRdb shows in-frame clones only, minus some. The profile shows some 70,000 clones, more than 90% of them singletons. The source was CD4+ T cells from blood, collected before liver transplant. These receptors originate from a human donor who received a liver transplant.

The chain recombines TRBV30 with TRBJ1-6, with a tentative D call TRBD1 (6 bases). Trimming pared 2 bases from V and 9 bases from J, leaving 17 bases between. Germline CDR1 is GTSNPN and CDR2 is SVGIG (reference sequence). The CDR3 contains 15 residues. The CDR3 loop is CAWSRNREKGSPLHF. CDR3 DNA sequence: TGTGCCTGGAGTAGAAACAGGGAAAAGGGTTCACCCCTCCACTTT. Based on the CDR3 plus reference TRBV30 and TRBJ1-6, the full variable domain is SQTIHQWPATLVQPVGSPLSLECTVEGTSNPNLYWYRQAAGRGLQLLFYSVGIGQISSEVPQNLSASRPQDRQFILSSKKLLLSDSGFYLCAWSRNREKGSPLHFGNGTRLTVT.

The V call is TRBV5-1, the J call TRBJ2-3; D remains unclear. The CDR3 is 16 residues long. CDR1 is SGHRS and CDR2 is YFSETQ in the germline V gene. The germline V and J ends were trimmed by 0 bases and 8 bases, with 19 bases remaining between them. DNA for the CDR3: TGCGCCAGCAGCTTGGCCGGTCGGCGTTCTCCGGGTACGCAGTATTTT. Translation gives CASSLAGRRSPGTQYF.

This clone was counted a single time. The V and J genes are TRBV5-1 and TRBJ1-1; TRBD1 matches 8 bases. With 4 bases clipped from V and 4 bases from J, the junction kept 9 bases outside the gene matches. The CDR3 is 15 amino acids. From germline, CDR1 is SGHRS and CDR2 YFSETQ. The CDR3 DNA reads as TGCGCCAGCAGCCCCTCGGACAGGGACGGCACTGAAGCTTTCTTT. Translating gives CASSPSDRDGTEAFF.

Here the CDR3 DNA reads TGTGCCAGCAGCTTAGAGGCAGGCTCAGGAAACACCATATATTTT. This encodes CASSLEAGSGNTIYF. The chain uses TRBV5-4 and TRBJ1-3, with D unclear. Between the trimmed V and J ends, which lost 2 bases and 4 bases, there was a span of 13 bases. The CDR3 loop spans 15 amino acids. The germline V gene has CDR1 SGHNT and CDR2 YYREEE (reference sequence).

The rearrangement joins TRBV11-2 to TRBJ1-1, with D hard to call. Germline V gene sequence: CDR1 SGHAT, CDR2 FQNNGV. V shed 8 bases and J shed 4 bases, with 11 bases lying between them. There are 12 residues in the CDR3. CDR3 region: CASAEEFTEAFF. The CDR3 DNA is TGTGCCAGCGCGGAGGAGTTCACTGAAGCTTTCTTT. The complete variable domain, with remaining parts taken from reference TRBV11-2 and TRBJ1-1, reads EAGVAQSPRYKIIEKRQSVAFWCNPISGHATLYWYQQILGQGPKLLIQFQNNGVVDDSQLPKDRFSAERLKGVDSTLKIQPAKLEDSAVYLCASAEEFTEAFFGQGTRLTVV.

The genes are TRBV10-3 and TRBJ2-2; no clear D. Looked up from germline, CDR1 is ENHRY and CDR2 is SYGVKD. Trimming shortened V by 8 bases and J by 4 bases, and 8 bases separated the two germline ends. CDR3 size: 12 residues. The CDR3 coding sequence is TGTGCCATCGGGCAGTCCACCGGGGAGCTGTTTTTT. It is translated as CAIGQSTGELFF.

V gene TRBV11-2 combines with J gene TRBJ2-3, with 7 bases matching TRBD2. V lost 1 base, J lost 2 bases, and 6 bases stayed unmatched. Germline V lookup: CDR1 SGHAT, CDR2 FQNNGV. The CDR3 totals 16 residues. The CDR3 loop is CASSLGLATLTDTQYF. The CDR3 nucleotides are TGTGCCAGCAGCTTAGGACTAGCTACCCTCACAGATACGCAGTATTTT.

Here the CDR3 reads CAWSVGTLNTEAFF. As DNA, the CDR3 is TGTGCCTGGAGTGTAGGAACGTTGAACACTGAAGCTTTCTTT. The chain recombines TRBV30 with TRBJ1-1; D uncertain. V was trimmed by 0 bases and J by 0 bases, leaving 8 bases between them. This CDR3 has 14 amino acids. Germline-derived CDR1 and CDR2 are GTSNPN and SVGIG (reference sequence).

The chain links TRBV10-3 to TRBJ2-3; D may be TRBD1 (5 bases). The CDR3 has 14 residues. The V gene lost 2 bases and the J gene lost 6 bases, with 12 bases spanning the gap. Germline CDR1 is ENHRY and CDR2 is SYGVKD. Written as DNA, the CDR3 is TGTGCCATCAGTGAGCCAAGGGGTTCTGATACGCAGTATTTT. Residues: CAISEPRGSDTQYF.

CDR3 DNA sequence: TGTGCCAGCAGCCAAGCAGCAGGAGGACAGGGAATAGTCTACACCTTC. Residues: CASSQAAGGQGIVYTF. V gene TRBV14 combines with J gene TRBJ1-2, with 8 bases matching TRBD1. Germline V gives CDR1 SGHDN, CDR2 FVKESK. This CDR3 has 16 residues. V lost 1 base, J lost 10 bases, and 14 bases stayed unmatched.

The genes are TRBV11-3 and TRBJ2-5; D perhaps matches TRBD1 (5 bases). The V gene lost 1 base and the J gene lost 5 bases, with 14 bases spanning the gap. The CDR3 runs 15 residues. The germline V gene encodes CDR1 SGHNT and CDR2 YENEEA. CDR3: CASSLVGTGGETQYF. In DNA, the CDR3 is TGTGCCAGCAGCTTAGTTGGCACAGGTGGCGAGACCCAGTACTTC.

In its sample, this clone was seen once. The chain is built from TRBV7-2 and TRBJ2-1; possibly TRBD2 for D (6 bases). CDR1 SGHTA and CDR2 FQGNSA come from the germline V gene. CDR3 size: 14 residues. Trimming removed 8 bases at V and 5 bases at J, with 16 bases between. The CDR3 bases are TGTGCCAGCCTAATGAGGTGGGGGGACAATGAGCAGTTCTTC. Protein: CASLMRWGDNEQFF.

The V call is TRBV7-8, the J call TRBJ1-5; weak D call: TRBD1 (6 bases). Germline CDR1 reads SGHVS; CDR2 reads FQNEAQ. With 2 bases removed from V and 1 base from J, the gap between germline ends came to 9 bases. This CDR3 comprises 15 residues. CDR3 sequence (DNA): TGTGCCAGCAGCTTATCGGACAGCAGCAATCAGCCCCAGCATTTT. Protein product: CASSLSDSSNQPQHF.

The rearrangement joins TRBV19 to TRBJ2-6; either TRBD1 or TRBD2 may supply D (6 bases each). V was pared by 3 bases and J by 0 bases, with 15 bases between. The CDR3 length is 18 residues. Germline-derived CDR1 and CDR2 are LNHDA and SQIVND (reference sequence). The CDR3 bases are TGTGCCAGTAGTATCCCCCCGGGGGCGAGCTCTGGGGCCAACGTCCTGACTTTC. As protein: CASSIPPGASSGANVLTF.

V and J are TRBV11-2 and TRBJ2-3; 7 positions match TRBD1. Germline CDR1 SGHAT, CDR2 FQNNGV. This CDR3 region has 15 residues. Trimming took 4 bases from V and 4 from J; bases not matched to a gene: 8. In DNA, the CDR3 is TGTGCCAGCAGCTCATACAGGGGCAAGGCAGATACGCAGTATTTT. As protein: CASSSYRGKADTQYF.

This clone has just one count. The CDR3 region has the DNA TGTGCCAGCAGTTATTCACCGACTGGTTACAATGAGCAGTTCTTC. Protein sequence: CASSYSPTGYNEQFF. The chain employs TRBV6-5 and TRBJ2-1, with D hard to call. The V gene's germline CDR1 is MNHEY and CDR2 SVGAGI. The CDR3 sequence is 15 residues long. Trimming stripped 3 bases from V and 4 bases from J, with 13 bases between.

V gene TRBV2 combines with J gene TRBJ2-3, with a tentative D call TRBD1 (5 bases). The V end was cut by 2 bases, the J end by 0 bases, with 9 bases between. The CDR3 contains 15 residues. Germline V gene sequence: CDR1 SNHLY, CDR2 FYNNEI. CDR3 coding DNA: TGTGCCAGCAGTGAAATGACAGCTAGCACAGATACGCAGTATTTT. It specifies CASSEMTASTDTQYF.

The gene calls are TRBV16 and TRBJ2-5, with no clear D. Trimming shortened V by 5 bases and J by 2 bases, and 9 bases separated the two germline ends. The CDR3 consists of 13 residues. Germline V CDR1 and CDR2: KGHSY, FQNENV. CDR3 sequence: CASSYGSQETQYF. DNA for the CDR3: TGTGCCAGCAGCTACGGATCGCAAGAGACCCAGTACTTC.

This clone was seen only once. The rearrangement joins TRBV7-9 to TRBJ1-3; D call uncertain. The V end was cut by 8 bases, the J end by 0 bases, with 5 bases between. Germline loops: CDR1 SEHNR, CDR2 FQNEAQ (reference sequence). The CDR3 consists of 12 residues. The CDR3 bases are TGTGCCAGCGCAGACTCTGGAAACACCATATATTTT. This gives the protein CASADSGNTIYF.

Written as DNA, the CDR3 is TGTGCCACCACTTCAGTCACTGAAGCTTTCTTT. Translated: CATTSVTEAFF. V and J are TRBV6-6 and TRBJ1-1; D gene unclear. The ends were cut back, 10 bases at V and 4 bases at J, with 10 bases in the middle. The CDR3 runs 11 residues. The V gene's germline CDR1 is MNHNY and CDR2 SVGAGI (reference sequence).

The chain employs TRBV2 and TRBJ2-5; 9 bases map to TRBD1. CDR3 length equals 14 residues. Trimming at V came to 3 bases and at J to 5 bases, leaving 4 bases not matched to a gene. Germline V lookup: CDR1 SNHLY, CDR2 FYNNEI. The CDR3 loop reads CASSDRTGEETQYF. CDR3 nucleotide sequence: TGTGCCAGCAGTGATAGGACAGGGGAGGAGACCCAGTACTTC.

This chain links TRBV19 with TRBJ1-1; TRBD1 agrees at 8 bases. Trimming took 7 bases from V and 4 from J; bases not matched to a gene: 11. The CDR3 loop spans 15 amino acids. Germline-derived CDR1 and CDR2 are LNHDA and SQIVND (reference sequence). This chain's CDR3 is CASTPGTGGSTEAFF. In nucleotides, the CDR3 is TGTGCCAGTACCCCCGGGACAGGCGGAAGCACTGAAGCTTTCTTT.

This rearrangement joins TRBV27 to TRBJ2-2; either TRBD1 or TRBD2 may supply D (5 bases each). This CDR3 comprises 17 residues. CDR1 is MNHEY and CDR2 is SMNVEV in the germline V gene (reference sequence). V shed 5 bases and J shed 0 bases, with 16 bases lying between them. The CDR3 nucleotides are TGTGCCAGCAGTACGAATCAGGGAGCGGCGAACACCGGGGAGCTGTTTTTT. It codes for CASSTNQGAANTGELFF.

In DNA form, the CDR3 reads TGTGCCAGCAGTTCCCCCCACAGCGGGAGCTACAACGAGCAGTACTTC. Its translation: CASSSPHSGSYNEQYF. This chain connects TRBV27 to TRBJ2-7, with 8 positions matching TRBD2. This CDR3 has 16 residues. The trim removed 4 bases at V and 5 bases at J, leaving 13 bases unmatched. Germline V gene data show CDR1 as MNHEY and CDR2 as SMNVEV (reference sequence).

CDR3 bases: TGCAGCGTTGACGGACTAGCGGGAGCCTACGAGCAGTACTTC. Translation: CSVDGLAGAYEQYF. This rearrangement joins TRBV29-1 to TRBJ2-7; 13 bases are shared with TRBD2. This CDR3 region has 14 residues. The V gene's germline CDR1 is SQVTM and CDR2 ANQGSEA. Losses at the gene ends were 3 bases for V and 2 bases for J; bases not matched to a gene: 1.

DNA for the CDR3: TGTGCCAGCAGCCCGGGGGGGACAACGCTCTCCTACGAGCAGTACTTC. This encodes CASSPGGTTLSYEQYF. The rearrangement uses TRBV11-3 and TRBJ2-7, with 8 bases matching TRBD2. Trimming cost V 5 bases and J 0 bases; bases outside gene matches: 9. Germline CDR1 and CDR2: SGHNT and YENEEA. The CDR3 contains 16 residues.

This chain joins TRBV28 and TRBJ1-3; tentatively, D is TRBD1 (5 bases). This CDR3 comprises 16 residues. The germline V and J ends were trimmed by 4 bases and 1 base, with 14 bases remaining between them. The germline V gene encodes CDR1 MDHEN and CDR2 SYDVKM. The CDR3 DNA is TGTGCCAGCAGTTCGGGGGGTGGGTCATCTGGAAACACCATATATTTT. It translates to CASSSGGGSSGNTIYF.